This T cell receptor (beta chain) was captured in a study of cytomegalovirus exposure and HLA in healthy donors (dated 2017 in TCRdb). In the study overall: An earlier analysis of approximately 590 of the donors reported about 290 Gb of sequence data and 117 million unique TCR beta sequences from 150 million to 200 million T cells. In a later analysis, previously published TCR beta repertoires from some 640 donors were re-analyzed and high-resolution HLA genotyping was added so that TCR occurrence patterns could be studied. HLA typing covered class I and class II loci at four-digit resolution. Across approximately 400 genotyped donors of the cohort, an average of approximately 200,000 unique TCR beta nucleotide sequences per donor were sequenced, and roughly 18% of those sequences were non-productive. Several DR-DQ haplotypes were treated as single units for association and clustering because of strong linkage in the cohort. The genetic ancestry cluster associated with self-reported Caucasian donors included 81% of the roughly 400 genotyped donors. An early release covering about 600 HLA-typed donors comprised 250 to 350 gigabases of sequencing data and about 90 million unique TCR sequences. The study aimed to test whether cataloging public T cell receptors could reveal signatures of past pathogen exposure. To predict cytomegalovirus infection status, the study combined high-throughput TCR immunosequencing, statistical association of individual TCRs with disease status, and machine learning. A later genetic analysis took genome-wide SNP genotypes for about 65% of the 666 donors and used that subset as a discovery cohort. The later analysis used no new phenotypic data to find candidate immune exposures, relying instead on TCR beta sequences and their occurrence across donors. Donor age, sex, ethnicity and CMV serostatus were compiled alongside the repertoire data. An earlier analysis of about 600 of the donors used high-throughput TCR beta sequencing to judge whether each TCR beta V gene segment behaved as functional or pseudogenic. In addition to the first cohort of 666 subjects, a separate validation cohort of over 90 different subjects was used. Typing coverage varied by locus: roughly 620-640 donors for A, B, C, DRB1 and DQB1; around 560 for DQA1; about 570 for DPA1; some 470 for DPB1. The study used immunosequencing to profile the T cell repertoires of 666 subjects and linked those repertoires to cytomegalovirus serostatus. All discovery cohort repertoires had been generated using a single sequencing platform.

The CDR3 covers 13 residues, taking in both the cysteine and the phenylalanine. CDR3 DNA is the only sequence kept; it has 39 bases, read in frame from the first base. The germline ends are 12 bases apart after V is trimmed by 6 bases and J by 5 bases. The germline V gene (reference sequence) gives CDR1 as MNHNY and CDR2 as SVGAGI. In total, approximately 690 healthy bone marrow donors made up the cohort. Cohort members were all nominally healthy when sampled, although unrecorded immune exposures were likely present. CMV serostatus was positive for 250 to 300 and negative for 352 of the 666 cohort members, and was not recorded for this donor. Every donor gave a peripheral blood sample, and the peripheral blood mononuclear cells from that sample were used for TCR beta sequencing. The Qiagen DNeasy Blood Extraction Kit was used to extract genomic DNA from the blood cell samples. Libraries were prepared through the immunoSEQ multiplex PCR assay. For the multiplex PCR, a mixture combining 60 forward primers for TCR Vbeta segments and 13 reverse primers for TCR Jbeta segments was used. The CDR3 region of rearranged TCR beta genes was amplified from genomic DNA with a multiplex PCR assay. The Illumina HiSeq System was used to sequence the amplified TCR beta libraries as 87-base-pair reads. Per the source publication's procedure: Across the 600 to 700 repertoires, a later analysis counted 60 million to 90 million unique TCR beta chains, roughly 11 million of which were shared by at least two donors. Raw reads were error-corrected and collapsed into unique sequences by a nearest-neighbor algorithm in which closely related sequences were merged to remove PCR and sequencing errors. Alignment of CDR3 sequences to IMGT reference sequences was used to assign V, D and J gene segments. Each retained sequence needed at least a six-nucleotide match to both a V gene segment and a J gene segment. Rearrangements were classified as productive when the CDR3 lacked stop codons and remained in frame with V and J, and all other rearrangements were classified as non-productive. CDR3 was defined by IMGT convention, running from the second conserved V-encoded cysteine to the conserved J-encoded phenylalanine. In an earlier analysis of roughly 610 of the donors, sequences lacking an unambiguous match to a single V gene segment were excluded. An earlier analysis of fewer than 750 of the donors classified V segments as functional when productive rearrangements were above 56.7% and as segregating when the standard deviation between donors was above 5%. A statistical classification framework was built to diagnose cytomegalovirus status from the catalog of TCR beta chain sequences. In a later analysis, TCR nucleotide sequences were compared against IMGT/GENE-DB human TR gene sequences so that V and J genes could be assigned. The TCRdist pipeline was used in a later analysis to assign CDR3 sequences and most-parsimonious VDJ recombination scenarios. A later analysis defined each TCR beta chain by its CDR3 amino acid sequence plus V-gene family, and excluded reads lacking a unique V-gene family. As a way to deal with suspected cross-contamination and a sequencing artifact, a later analysis dropped hundreds of nucleotide sequences that were highly shared and had low generation probability. A later analysis calculated a clonal expansion index for each public chain from normalized within-repertoire ranks of inferred template counts. In a later analysis, generation probabilities were computed using a VDJ recombination model fitted to out-of-frame rearrangements, and the results were checked against IGoR. In a later analysis, hypergeometric tests were used to score TCR-TCR, TCR-HLA and TCR-CMV co-occurrence, with a repertoire-size bias correction applied to TCR pairs. In a later analysis, false discovery rates were estimated by permuting HLA or CMV assignments 20 times. A later analysis grouped co-occurring TCRs with DBSCAN, adding TCRdist sequence similarity when clustering within HLA-allele-positive subsets. Repertoires with fewer than 30,000 or more than 120,000 public chains, plus five repertoires with anomalous nucleotide sharing, were excluded from co-occurrence clustering. Here the immuneACCESS table is served through TCRdb, limited to in-frame sequences with V and J called. Missing clones are a known gap in these copies; in checked studies unresolved V genes cover under half, and the rest lacks a known reason. V, J and clone size derive from that table, while D and trimming were established from the DNA sequence. Recorded for this sample are over 65,000 clones; 70% to 85% of them occurred a single time. The ten largest clonotypes hold 13% of the sample.

This clone was seen only a few times. No antigen is known for it. Base qualities are not provided; no much larger clone lies one nucleotide away. On the study overall, not on this receptor specifically: A cluster of highly shared sequence variants was judged likely to represent a technical artifact of the sequencing pipeline. The 87-base-pair reads could not distinguish some IMGT-functional V segments, including TRBV6-2 and TRBV6-3, so those segments were excluded. In this cohort, only TCR beta chains were sequenced, and detectable features were limited by the absence of alpha or paired-chain data. At a false discovery rate of 0.05, a later analysis linked around 15,000 TCR beta sequences to specific HLA alleles. A further reported finding was that TCR beta sequences accurately predicted the HLA-A and HLA-B alleles for most subjects in the first cohort. In an earlier analysis of fewer than 700 of the donors, most TCR beta V segments appeared in productive rearrangements about 87% or about 30% of the time, broadly matching IMGT annotations. According to the authors, the approach could potentially be generalized to other disease states and immunological phenotypes. Because counts were too low, 15 to 20 rarely observed V segments, including chromosome 9 orphons, were excluded from the earlier analysis of 587 of the donors. Most TCR sequences were observed very rarely across donors, whereas some public TCRs were present in many individuals. A later analysis found that TCR association rates varied across HLA loci, with DRB1 alleles showing the most associated TCRs and HLA-C alleles the fewest. According to a later analysis, parvovirus B19, influenza, CMV and Epstein-Barr virus appeared linked to several top co-occurrence clusters. When HLA alleles, especially DR and DQ, strongly co-occurred, attributing TCR associations to individual alleles was difficult. A total of roughly 160 TCR beta chains were listed by the study as associated with cytomegalovirus. HLA typing was unavailable for some donors at each locus, so association tests used only the typed subset. In both the original and validation cohorts, the classifier was reported to diagnose cytomegalovirus status with high specificity and sensitivity. In vitro tests confirmed that a few of the cytomegalovirus-associated TCR beta chains recognize cytomegalovirus antigens. The only immune exposure information available for the cohort was CMV serostatus. Linkage disequilibrium might explain the correlated functional status among segregating V segments, but an unknown experimental factor could not be ruled out. A later genetic analysis reported fewer N-insertions in productive TCRs among donors in an Asian-associated ancestry cluster than the approximately 700-donor mean. Most CMV-associated TCR beta chains appeared to be HLA-restricted in a later analysis, and the HLA associations seemed to be driven largely by CMV exposure. In a later analysis, HLA-associated TCR beta chains showed more clonal expansion and lower generation probabilities than non-associated chains that were equally common. The presence/absence analyses assumed that sequencing depth was roughly uniform across donors, and that assumption may not be true. A later genetic analysis associated a missense DCLRE1C variant with V-gene and J-gene trimming of TCR beta chains, and an independent cohort replicated the association.

This sequence originates from a human donor in good health. The sequencing sample was made of PBMCs. The V and J segments used are TRBV6-6 and TRBJ2-3; a tentative D match to TRBD1 spans 6 bases. Read as DNA, the sequence is TGTGCCAGCAGCCAGACAGGCGGAGATACGCAGTATTTT. Translated, it gives CASSQTGGDTQYF.